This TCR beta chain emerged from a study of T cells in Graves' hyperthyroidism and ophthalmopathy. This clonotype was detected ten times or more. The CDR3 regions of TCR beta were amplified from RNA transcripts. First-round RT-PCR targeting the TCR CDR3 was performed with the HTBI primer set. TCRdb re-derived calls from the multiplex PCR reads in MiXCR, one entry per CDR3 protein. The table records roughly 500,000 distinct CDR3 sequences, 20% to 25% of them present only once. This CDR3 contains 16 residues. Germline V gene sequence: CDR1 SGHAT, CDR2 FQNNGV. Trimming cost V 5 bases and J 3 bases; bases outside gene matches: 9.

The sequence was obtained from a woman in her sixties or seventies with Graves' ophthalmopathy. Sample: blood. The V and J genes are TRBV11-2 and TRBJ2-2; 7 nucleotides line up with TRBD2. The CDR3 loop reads CASSQIGREDTGELFF. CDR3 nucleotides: TGTGCCAGCAGCCAGATAGGTCGGGAGGACACCGGGGAGCTGTTTTTT.